These 21 T cell receptor beta chains were sequenced from one sample in a study of blood T cell repertoires in COVID-19. The method was immunoSEQ multiplex PCR; TCRdb's version includes in-frame clones alone and lacks a portion of them. In the table there are about 170,000 clones, more than 65% of which are singletons. The sequencing sample was made of peripheral blood. These receptors all come from a man aged 70 or older with active or convalescent COVID-19.

This clone has just one count. In DNA, the CDR3 is TGTGCCAGCAGCCTTGCAGGGGGGAACACCTACGAGCAGTACTTC. This sequence encodes CASSLAGGNTYEQYF. V is TRBV27 and J is TRBJ2-7; possible D gene TRBD1, 7 bases. The CDR3 is 15 residues long. The germline gives CDR1 MNHEY, CDR2 SMNVEV (reference sequence). V was pared by 6 bases and J by 2 bases, with 17 bases between.

The chain couples TRBV6-5 to TRBJ1-1, with D possibly matching TRBD1 (6 bases). Germline CDR1 and CDR2: MNHEY and SVGAGI. Trimming took off 5 bases at V and 0 bases at J, with 10 bases between the two ends. The CDR3 length is 14 residues. The CDR3 region has the DNA TGTGCCAGCAGTCGGCAGGGGATGAACACTGAAGCTTTCTTT. It is translated as CASSRQGMNTEAFF.

The chain couples TRBV12-5 to TRBJ1-1, with D tentatively TRBD1 (5 bases). The CDR3 has 13 residues. V was shortened by 5 bases and J by 8 bases, with 15 bases between the two germline ends. CDR1 LGHNT and CDR2 FRNRAP come from the germline V gene. The CDR3 DNA reads TGTGCTAGTGGTCTTGGACGGCGGGGGGAAGCTTTCTTT. Residues: CASGLGRRGEAFF.

To note about this clone: The sample contains more than one DNA sequence encoding this CDR3. The genes are TRBV5-1 and TRBJ1-1; D is possibly TRBD1 (5 bases). The germline V gene has CDR1 SGHRS and CDR2 YFSETQ. CDR3 length: 13 amino acids. The V gene lost 3 bases and the J gene lost 2 bases, with 8 bases spanning the gap. CDR3 protein: CASSSQGNTEAFF. The CDR3 bases are TGCGCCAGCAGCTCTCAGGGAAACACTGAAGCTTTCTTT.

V and J are TRBV11-2 and TRBJ2-7; 9 nucleotides line up with TRBD1. Germline-derived CDR1 and CDR2 are SGHAT and FQNNGV. The CDR3 has 15 residues. With V trimmed by 4 bases and J by 2 bases, 6 bases remained unmatched. DNA of the CDR3: TGTGCCAGCAGCTCCTCAACAGGGGGCACCTACGAGCAGTACTTC. Protein product: CASSSSTGGTYEQYF. Using reference TRBV11-2 and TRBJ2-7 for the parts outside the CDR3, the full variable domain is EAGVAQSPRYKIIEKRQSVAFWCNPISGHATLYWYQQILGQGPKLLIQFQNNGVVDDSQLPKDRFSAERLKGVDSTLKIQPAKLEDSAVYLCASSSSTGGTYEQYFGPGTRLTVT.

V and J are TRBV4-1 and TRBJ2-3; 8 bases line up with TRBD2. Germline CDR1 is MGHRA and CDR2 is YSYEKL. J lost 4 bases, V lost 1 base, and 13 bases had no gene match. This CDR3 comprises 18 residues. The CDR3 protein is CASSQVRSGGFQSDTQYF. CDR3 nucleotide sequence: TGCGCCAGCAGCCAAGTCCGCTCGGGGGGGTTTCAGTCAGATACGCAGTATTTT.

V and J are TRBV27 and TRBJ1-6; D is ambiguous. V gave up 3 bases and J gave up 5 bases, with 11 bases separating them. The germline CDR1 and CDR2 sequences are MNHEY and SMNVEV (reference sequence). This CDR3 has 15 residues. The CDR3 is CASSFDTRHNSPLHF. The CDR3 DNA is TGTGCCAGCAGTTTCGACACAAGGCATAATTCACCCCTCCACTTT.

V is TRBV29-1 and J is TRBJ2-7; a weak D match, TRBD2 (6 bases). Between the trimmed V and J ends, which lost 6 bases and 2 bases, there was a span of 17 bases. The length of the CDR3 is 14 residues. Germline assignment: CDR1 SQVTM and CDR2 ANQGSEA. The CDR3: CSVIAGSGPYEQYF. In DNA form, the CDR3 reads TGCAGCGTGATTGCGGGGTCGGGCCCCTACGAGCAGTACTTC.

A note on this clone: Other nucleotide sequences from this sample produce the same CDR3. This chain joins TRBV5-4 and TRBJ2-3, with D possibly being TRBD2 (6 bases). CDR3 length: 15 residues. V was pared by 3 bases and J by 0 bases, with 11 bases between. From germline, CDR1 is SGHNT and CDR2 YYREEE (reference sequence). The DNA for the CDR3 is TGTGCCAGCAGCTCGCGGGGCGGGAGCACAGATACGCAGTATTTT. Translating gives CASSSRGGSTDTQYF.

V gene TRBV15 combines with J gene TRBJ2-1; 9 bases fit TRBD2. V dropped 4 bases and J dropped 5; count of bases not matched to a gene: 6. CDR1 and CDR2 (germline): LNHNV, YYDKDF (reference sequence). The CDR3 sequence is 15 residues long. The CDR3 region is CATSTEAGGNNEQFF. CDR3 sequence (DNA): TGTGCCACCAGCACGGAGGCGGGAGGGAACAATGAGCAGTTCTTC.

CDR3 region: CASSGDTYNEQFF. The CDR3 bases are TGCGCCAGCAGCGGGGACACCTACAATGAGCAGTTCTTC. The chain links TRBV5-1 to TRBJ2-1, with a weak D call TRBD1 (6 bases). The V gene lost 4 bases and the J gene lost 2 bases, with 7 bases spanning the gap. Germline CDR1 and CDR2: SGHRS and YFSETQ. The length of the CDR3 is 13 residues.

The chain joins TRBV7-6 to TRBJ1-1; D gene unclear. Germline V CDR1 and CDR2: SGHVS, FNYEAQ. V was trimmed by 1 base and J by 1 base, leaving 7 bases between them. CDR3 length: 14 amino acids. CDR3 bases: TGTGCCAGCAGCTTAGGCACCGGGAACACTGAAGCTTTCTTT. Protein sequence: CASSLGTGNTEAFF.

V is TRBV3-1 (or the pseudogene TRBV3-2) and J is TRBJ1-1; D not resolved. This CDR3 is 13 amino acids long. Trimming cost V 4 bases and J 3 bases, with 9 bases left between them. CDR1 LGHDT and CDR2 YNNKEL come from the germline V gene (reference sequence). In nucleotides, the CDR3 is TGTGCCAGCAGCCCGACTCTTTACACTGAAGCTTTCTTT. It encodes CASSPTLYTEAFF.

This chain links TRBV5-1 with TRBJ2-2, with 8 bases aligning to TRBD2. This CDR3 contains 16 residues. J was trimmed by 0 bases and V by 4 bases; bases with no gene match: 5. Germline V CDR1 and CDR2: SGHRS, YFSETQ. As DNA, the CDR3 is TGCGCCAGCAGCATACCGACTAGCGCGAACACCGGGGAGCTGTTTTTT. It specifies CASSIPTSANTGELFF.

The V gene is TRBV24-1, the J gene TRBJ2-5; perhaps TRBD1 as D (5 bases). The CDR3 covers 16 residues. The germline gives CDR1 KGHDR, CDR2 SFDVKD. Trimming removed 4 bases at V and 4 bases at J, with 18 bases between. DNA for the CDR3: TGTGCCACCAGTGACCCCACCGACAGCCCTGGAGAGACCCAGTACTTC. Translated, it gives CATSDPTDSPGETQYF.

The chain links TRBV18 to TRBJ2-7; TRBD1 aligns across 7 bases. The V segment lost 3 bases and the J segment 0 bases; nucleotides outside the gene matches: 5. The CDR3 is 15 residues long. Germline V lookup: CDR1 KGHSH, CDR2 LQKENI. Here the CDR3 DNA reads TGTGCCAGCTCACCCACGACAGGGAGCTCCTACGAGCAGTACTTC. Translation: CASSPTTGSSYEQYF.

J is TRBJ1-2 and V is TRBV5-6; D is ambiguous. V was shortened by 0 bases and J by 8 bases, with 17 bases between the two germline ends. The CDR3 spans 15 residues. Germline loops: CDR1 SGHDT, CDR2 YYEEEE. The CDR3 sequence is CASSLGGAGMRGYTF. As DNA, the CDR3 is TGTGCCAGCAGCTTGGGAGGCGCCGGAATGCGCGGCTACACCTTC.

V is TRBV5-4 and J is TRBJ2-5; no clear D. This CDR3 contains 11 residues. Trimming left V 2 bases short and J 4 bases short, with 3 bases between. Looked up from germline, CDR1 is SGHNT and CDR2 is YYREEE (reference sequence). CDR3 nucleotide sequence: TGTGCCAGCAGCTTCCTAGAGACCCAGTACTTC. Amino acid sequence: CASSFLETQYF. The full variable domain, rest sourced from reference TRBV5-4 and TRBJ2-5, is ETGVTQSPTHLIKTRGQQVTLRCSSQSGHNTVSWYQQALGQGPQFIFQYYREEENGRGNFPPRFSGLQFPNYSSELNVNALELDDSALYLCASSFLETQYFGPGTRLLVL.

This rearrangement joins TRBV18 to TRBJ1-5; 8 bases match TRBD1. There are 17 residues in the CDR3. Germline V lookup: CDR1 KGHSH, CDR2 LQKENI. J gave up 7 bases and V 0 bases, and 11 bases lay outside the gene matches. The CDR3 sequence is CASSPPGGRGLGQPQHF. The CDR3 nucleotides read TGTGCCAGCTCACCACCAGGAGGCAGGGGGCTCGGACAGCCCCAGCATTTT.

The chain employs TRBV6-2 or TRBV6-3 and TRBJ2-1, with a possible D match to TRBD2 (6 bases). The CDR3 covers 16 residues. Germline loops: CDR1 MNHEY, CDR2 SVGEGT. Trimming shortened V by 5 bases and J by 0 bases, and 14 bases separated the two germline ends. The DNA for the CDR3 is TGTGCCAGCAGTCCCCTACTAGCAACCTCCTACAATGAGCAGTTCTTC. Encoded protein: CASSPLLATSYNEQFF.

Note on this clone: The same CDR3 can be traced to other DNA sequences in this sample. The chain links TRBV7-2 to TRBJ1-4, with D perhaps matching TRBD1 (6 bases). CDR1 is SGHTA, CDR2 FQGNSA, per germline. V was shortened by 5 bases and J by 7 bases, with 17 bases between the two germline ends. The CDR3 consists of 15 residues. CDR3 amino acids: CASSPGGATGEKLFF. Here the CDR3 DNA reads TGTGCCAGCAGCCCTGGGGGGGCAACTGGTGAAAAACTGTTTTTT.